This record looks at one T cell receptor (beta chain) sequence and its context. Its target is unknown. TCRdb ran MiXCR on the 5' RACE reads and lists one entry per CDR3 protein. The data contain about 400,000 distinct CDR3 sequences, about 20% of them seen just once; the ten biggest clones take up less than 20%. The sample belongs to a study of CD8 T cells in ankylosing spondylitis. Whole-study results and caveats: Blood of patients with ankylosing spondylitis appeared to be characterized by a TCR beta motif of roughly eight highly homologous variants.

This CDR3 region has 12 residues. Trimming shortened V by 4 bases and J by 1 base, and 7 bases separated the two germline ends. CDR1 and CDR2 (germline): SQVTM, ANQGSEA. The sequence came from a male donor with ankylosing spondylitis. The J gene is TRBJ1-1, the V gene TRBV29-1; no reliable D call. Sequencing was done on a sample of blood, either unsorted or a sorted T cell fraction (not recorded which). CDR3 bases: TGCAGCGTTGTAATTAGGAACACTGAAGCTTTCTTT. Translated, it gives CSVVIRNTEAFF.